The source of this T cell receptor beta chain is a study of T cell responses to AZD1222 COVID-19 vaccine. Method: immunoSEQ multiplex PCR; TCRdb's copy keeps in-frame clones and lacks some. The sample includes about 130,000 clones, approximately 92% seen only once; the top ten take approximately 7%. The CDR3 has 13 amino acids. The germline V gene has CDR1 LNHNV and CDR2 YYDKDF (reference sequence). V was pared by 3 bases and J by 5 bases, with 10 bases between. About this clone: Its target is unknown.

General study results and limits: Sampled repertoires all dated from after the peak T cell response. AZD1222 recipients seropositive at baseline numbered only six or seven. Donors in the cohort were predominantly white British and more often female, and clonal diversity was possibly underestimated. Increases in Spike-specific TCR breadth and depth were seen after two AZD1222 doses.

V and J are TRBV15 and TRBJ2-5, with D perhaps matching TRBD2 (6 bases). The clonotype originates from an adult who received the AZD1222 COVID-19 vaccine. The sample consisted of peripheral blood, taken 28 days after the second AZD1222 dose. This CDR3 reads CATSRGLVETQYF. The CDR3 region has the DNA TGTGCCACCAGCAGGGGACTTGTGGAGACCCAGTACTTC.